The 30 T cell receptor beta chains reported below all come from one sample, sequenced in a study of identical twins. TCRdb passed the 5' RACE reads through MiXCR, listing each CDR3 protein once. The table includes approximately 680,000 distinct CDR3 sequences, about 7.6% detected once. The sample was also reused in another study, on yellow fever vaccine responses in identical twins.

Sequenced input: PBMCs. The receptors shown here come from a woman in her late teens or twenties in good health.

This chain links TRBV7-2 with TRBJ2-7; 8 bases are shared with TRBD2. Germline CDR1 SGHTA, CDR2 FQGNSA. The CDR3 has 16 amino acids. J lost 3 bases, V lost 0 bases, and 7 bases had no gene match. The CDR3 sequence: CASSLAAGTSIYEQYF. The CDR3 region has the DNA TGTGCCAGCAGCTTAGCCGCCGGGACTAGTATCTACGAGCAGTACTTC. Full variable domain (missing parts from reference TRBV7-2 and TRBJ2-7): GAGVSQSPSNKVTEKGKDVELRCDPISGHTALYWYRQSLGQGLEFLIYFQGNSAPDKSGLPSDRFSAERTGGSVSTLTIQRTQQEDSAVYLCASSLAAGTSIYEQYFGPGTRLTVT.

This sequence joins TRBV24-1 and TRBJ2-1; D is possibly TRBD2 (6 bases). Trimming left V 8 bases short and J 0 bases short, with 19 bases between. The germline V gene has CDR1 KGHDR and CDR2 SFDVKD. The CDR3 runs to 17 residues. This CDR3 reads CATTTRPAGSSYNEQFF. CDR3 nucleotides: TGTGCCACCACCACAAGACCAGCGGGTAGCTCCTACAATGAGCAGTTCTTC.

J is TRBJ2-7 and V is TRBV29-1, with 8 bases fitting TRBD2. The CDR3 totals 13 residues. The trim removed 5 bases at V and 3 bases at J, leaving 6 bases unmatched. Germline values: CDR1 SQVTM, CDR2 ANQGSEA. CDR3: CSVWGGTSYEQYF. The CDR3, as DNA: TGCAGCGTTTGGGGCGGGACTAGCTACGAGCAGTACTTC.

This clonotype was seen only a few times. This rearrangement joins TRBV10-3 to TRBJ2-3; 13 nucleotides line up with TRBD2. The germline V gene has CDR1 ENHRY and CDR2 SYGVKD. The CDR3 covers 16 residues. V dropped 4 bases and J dropped 6; count of bases not matched to a gene: 7. The CDR3: CAISGFGTSGTDTQYF. The CDR3 DNA is TGTGCCATCAGTGGCTTCGGGACTAGCGGGACGGATACGCAGTATTTT.

This clonotype was counted many times. This chain links TRBV4-1 with TRBJ1-2, with D tentatively TRBD1 (6 bases). Trimming stripped 0 bases from V and 10 bases from J, with 27 bases between. The length of the CDR3 is 18 residues. Per the germline V gene, CDR1 is MGHRA and CDR2 is YSYEKL. CDR3 protein: CASSQDRNPGQSSSDYTF. CDR3 nucleotides: TGCGCCAGCAGCCAAGATAGGAATCCCGGACAGTCGTCCTCGGACTACACCTTC.

The CDR3 loop reads CASSETQRELNEQYF. CDR3 sequence (DNA): TGTGCCAGCAGTGAAACGCAGCGGGAGTTAAACGAGCAGTACTTC. The chain links TRBV2 to TRBJ2-7; TRBD2 matches 8 bases. The CDR3 spans 15 residues. Per the germline V gene, CDR1 is SNHLY and CDR2 is FYNNEI. The V and J ends lost 2 bases and 5 bases, in that order; junction bases with no gene match: 8.

The table lists this clonotype with a few counts. This chain uses TRBV6-1 with TRBJ1-6; 8 bases fit TRBD1. This CDR3 is 16 amino acids long. After removal of 2 bases from V and 4 bases from J, the junction contained 4 bases not matched to a gene. Germline V gives CDR1 MNHNS, CDR2 SASEGT. In DNA, the CDR3 is TGTGCCAGCAGTGAACCTACAGGGGGGTATAATTCACCCCTCCACTTT. Protein: CASSEPTGGYNSPLHF.

This chain connects TRBV28 to TRBJ2-7, with 9 bases lining up with TRBD1. This CDR3 is built from 15 residues. With V trimmed by 5 bases and J by 5 bases, 10 bases remained unmatched. Germline V gene data show CDR1 as MDHEN and CDR2 as SYDVKM. The CDR3 spells CASSPGTGSGNEQYV. In DNA, the CDR3 is TGTGCCAGCAGTCCGGGGACAGGGAGTGGAAACGAGCAGTACGTC.

The sample holds a few counts of this clonotype. In DNA form, the CDR3 reads TGTGCCATCAGTGAGAATTCAGGGTCAGATACGCAGTATTTT. Translation: CAISENSGSDTQYF. V gene TRBV10-3 combines with J gene TRBJ2-3, with D possibly matching TRBD1 (5 bases). Trimming pared 2 bases from V and 4 bases from J, leaving 10 bases between. CDR3 size: 14 residues. Germline V lookup: CDR1 ENHRY, CDR2 SYGVKD.

The chain recombines TRBV18 with TRBJ1-2; the D gene is possibly TRBD1 (6 bases). The V end lost 3 bases, the J end lost 13 bases, and 15 bases lay between the germline ends. The germline V gene has CDR1 KGHSH and CDR2 LQKENI. CDR3 length equals 12 residues. For the CDR3, the DNA is TGTGCCAGCTCACCGTCACAGGGAGGGCGCACCTTC. Amino acid sequence: CASSPSQGGRTF. Drawing the rest from reference TRBV18 and TRBJ1-2, the complete variable domain is NAGVMQNPRHLVRRRGQEARLRCSPMKGHSHVYWYRQLPEEGLKFMVYLQKENIIDESGMPKERFSAEFPKEGPSILRIQQVVRGDSAAYFCASSPSQGGRTFGSGTRLTVV.

This clonotype turned up a few times. This chain links TRBV19 with TRBJ1-5; 7 bases are a match to TRBD1. CDR1 LNHDA and CDR2 SQIVND come from the germline V gene (reference sequence). After removal of 5 bases from V and 7 bases from J, the junction contained 2 bases not matched to a gene. The CDR3 covers 12 residues. CDR3 region: CASSRQGQPQHF. The CDR3 nucleotides read TGTGCCAGTAGTCGACAGGGCCAGCCCCAGCATTTT.

This clonotype was found many times. The chain couples TRBV7-2 to TRBJ2-1, with 7 bases identical to TRBD2. Unmatched junction bases numbered 12, after V lost 3 bases and J lost 7 bases. This CDR3 has 16 amino acids. The germline CDR1 and CDR2 sequences are SGHTA and FQGNSA. The CDR3 DNA sequence: TGTGCCAGCAGCTTCCCCGGGCCTTTCGGGGGGAATGAGCAGTTCTTC. It yields the protein CASSFPGPFGGNEQFF.

This clonotype showed up many times. The genes are TRBV6-5 and TRBJ2-3; maybe TRBD2 (5 bases). Deletions cut 2 bases from V and 1 base from J, with 10 bases between. The CDR3 contains 15 residues. The germline V gene encodes CDR1 MNHEY and CDR2 SVGAGI. The CDR3 reads CASSYGAAGTDTQYF. CDR3 nucleotide sequence: TGTGCCAGCAGTTACGGAGCGGCCGGCACAGATACGCAGTATTTT.

The chain has TRBV12-3 or TRBV12-4 and TRBJ2-3, with 7 bases matching TRBD1. The CDR3 runs to 13 residues. J gave up 4 bases and V 6 bases, and 4 bases lay outside the gene matches. As DNA, the CDR3 is TGTGCCAGCAGACAGGGGAACCCAGATACGCAGTATTTT. Encoded protein: CASRQGNPDTQYF.

Ten or more counts support this clonotype. V is TRBV19 and J is TRBJ2-7; no clear D gene. There are 12 residues in the CDR3. V lost 1 base and J 5 bases, leaving 6 bases between the germline ends. CDR1 and CDR2 from the germline V gene are LNHDA and SQIVND (reference sequence). The CDR3: CASSIGYDEQYF. CDR3 coding DNA: TGTGCCAGTAGTATAGGATACGACGAGCAGTACTTC.

This clonotype was seen many times. The rearrangement joins TRBV6-1 to TRBJ2-7, with 9 positions matching TRBD1. The germline gives CDR1 MNHNS, CDR2 SASEGT. The length of the CDR3 is 13 residues. J lost 7 bases, V lost 6 bases, and 7 bases had no gene match. The CDR3 region has the DNA TGTGCCAGCAGCTCCGGGACAGGGTGGGAGCAGTACTTC. Protein product: CASSSGTGWEQYF.

For this clonotype: Possible read error: a much larger clone is one base away. The chain recombines TRBV9 with TRBJ2-1, with TRBD1 matching over 7 bases. V dropped 4 bases and J dropped 10; count of bases not matched to a gene: 2. The germline gives CDR1 SGDLS, CDR2 YYNGEE. This CDR3 spans 11 amino acids. CDR3 DNA sequence: TGTGCCAGCAGCTGGGGACAGGAGCAGTTCTTC. Protein: CASSWGQEQFF.

Note on this clonotype: A single base separates this from a much larger clone, so it may be a read error. V gene TRBV5-1 combines with J gene TRBJ1-3, with a tentative D call TRBD1 (6 bases). V was trimmed by 4 bases and J by 3 bases, leaving 17 bases between them. This CDR3 spans 16 amino acids. Per the germline V gene, CDR1 is SGHRS and CDR2 is YFSETQ. CDR3 amino acids: CASSLPTGTYGNTIYF. For the CDR3, the DNA is TGCGCCAGCAGCCTACCTACAGGGACCTATGGAAACACCATATATTTT.

This clonotype was seen a few times. J is TRBJ1-6 and V is TRBV28; possibly TRBD1 for D (5 bases). The V gene's germline CDR1 is MDHEN and CDR2 SYDVKM. With 6 bases removed from V and 0 bases from J, the gap between germline ends came to 15 bases. CDR3 length: 17 residues. The CDR3 bases are TGTGCCAGCAGACCAGGGAGCACTAGCTCCTATAATTCACCCCTCCACTTT. It codes for CASRPGSTSSYNSPLHF.

The rearrangement joins TRBV20-1 to TRBJ1-2, with D perhaps TRBD1 (6 bases). Germline loops: CDR1 DFQATT, CDR2 SNEGSKA (reference sequence). Trimming left V 1 base short and J 4 bases short, with 7 bases between. This CDR3 contains 12 residues. CDR3 DNA sequence: TGCAGTGCTAGAGGGGGGGCCTATGGCTACACCTTC. This translates into CSARGGAYGYTF.

The genes are TRBV9 and TRBJ2-5, with D maybe TRBD2 (6 bases). The V gene's germline CDR1 is SGDLS and CDR2 YYNGEE. The V end lost 4 bases, the J end lost 5 bases, and 18 bases lay between the germline ends. The CDR3 is made up of 15 amino acids. CDR3 bases: TGTGCCAGCAGCTCCATAGGGACTGGTCGGGAGACCCAGTACTTC. Translating gives CASSSIGTGRETQYF.

This clonotype was counted only a few times. CDR3 bases: TGTGCCAGCAGCCCGGAGACAGGGGAGACTAACTATGGCTACACCTTC. Translating gives CASSPETGETNYGYTF. The V gene is TRBV7-8, the J gene TRBJ1-2, with 8 bases lining up with TRBD1. CDR3 length: 16 amino acids. The germline gives CDR1 SGHVS, CDR2 FQNEAQ. The trim removed 5 bases at V and 0 bases at J, leaving 8 bases unmatched.

The rearrangement uses TRBV3-1 and TRBJ2-2, with TRBD1 matching 7 bases. CDR1 LGHDT and CDR2 YNNKEL come from the germline V gene (reference sequence). With V trimmed by 6 bases and J by 6 bases, 10 bases remained unmatched. The CDR3 loop spans 15 amino acids. As DNA, the CDR3 is TGTGCCAGCAGACCGGGACAGTCGGTTGCCGGGGAGCTGTTTTTT. Protein: CASRPGQSVAGELFF.

In its sample, this clonotype was seen a few times. The rearrangement joins TRBV6-1 to TRBJ2-1, with D unclear. Trimming pared 3 bases from V and 5 bases from J, leaving 8 bases between. This CDR3 contains 13 residues. CDR1 MNHNS and CDR2 SASEGT come from the germline V gene. CDR3 DNA: TGTGCCAGCAGTGATAGTCACCACAATGAGCAGTTCTTC. Translation gives CASSDSHHNEQFF.

The chain couples TRBV20-1 to TRBJ2-3; TRBD2 agrees at 13 bases. The J segment lost 0 bases and the V segment lost 5 bases, leaving 11 bases of the junction unmatched. Germline V gene data show CDR1 as DFQATT and CDR2 as SNEGSKA (reference sequence). The length of the CDR3 is 18 residues. The CDR3 spells CSAPDTSGGASSTDTQYF. The CDR3 region has the DNA TGCAGTGCTCCTGATACTAGCGGGGGGGCCTCTAGCACAGATACGCAGTATTTT.

In this sample, this clonotype turned up many times. The chain recombines TRBV5-1 with TRBJ2-7, with 8 bases fitting TRBD2. Germline V gene sequence: CDR1 SGHRS, CDR2 YFSETQ. V gave up 2 bases and J gave up 1 base; unmatched junction bases: 11. The CDR3 extends over 17 amino acids. CDR3 residues: CASSFRDSGKVSYEQYF. CDR3 DNA: TGCGCCAGCAGCTTCCGAGATAGCGGGAAGGTGTCCTACGAGCAGTACTTC.

This clonotype was picked up many times. The V gene is TRBV20-1, the J gene TRBJ2-7, with D possibly matching TRBD1 (5 bases). The V end was cut by 2 bases, the J end by 1 base, with 15 bases between. Germline CDR1 is DFQATT and CDR2 is SNEGSKA (reference sequence). The CDR3 contains 15 residues. CDR3 coding DNA: TGCAGTGCTAGACCTCCCCAGGGATCTTCCTACGAGCAGTACTTC. Protein: CSARPPQGSSYEQYF.

This sequence joins TRBV7-7 and TRBJ2-1, with no clear D. The CDR3 covers 15 residues. Germline lookup yields CDR1 SSHAT and CDR2 FNYEAQ (reference sequence). The V and J ends lost 4 bases and 0 bases respectively, with 10 bases between them. CDR3 sequence: CASSSVAASYNEQFF. The DNA of the CDR3 is TGTGCCAGCAGCTCAGTAGCAGCCTCCTACAATGAGCAGTTCTTC.

This clonotype was found many times. The gene calls are TRBV5-1 and TRBJ2-1; maybe TRBD2 (6 bases). CDR3 size: 14 residues. Germline V gene lookup returns CDR1 SGHRS and CDR2 YFSETQ. Trimming shortened V by 4 bases and J by 5 bases, and 13 bases separated the two germline ends. CDR3 in DNA: TGCGCCAGCAGCGGTTCTAGCGCTAACAATGAGCAGTTCTTC. Amino acid sequence: CASSGSSANNEQFF.

This clonotype came up many times. This chain uses TRBV12-3 or TRBV12-4 with TRBJ2-1, with 7 bases fitting TRBD1. The junction had 9 bases not matched to a gene; V was cut back by 1 base and J by 15 bases. The CDR3 runs to 13 residues. The CDR3 nucleotides read TGTGCCAGCAGTTTAGGGTGGGGACAGAAGGCGTTCTTC. Encoded protein: CASSLGWGQKAFF.